The clone carrying this TCR beta chain was observed a handful of times. The antigen is not known. cDNA libraries for TCR beta contained unique molecular identifiers. TCRdb called the PCR reads again in MiXCR, with one record for every CDR3 protein. Of over 150,000 distinct CDR3 sequences detected, about 34% appear once; the ten largest clones hold 28%. The sample comes from a study of post-analysis software for immune sequencing data. Broader study findings: In patients, about 5 TRBV segments were more frequent than in controls, with TRBV5-6, TRBV5-1 and TRBV20-1 among them.

CDR3 length equals 16 residues. Sequences were derived from blood, sampled after autologous hematopoietic stem cell transplantation. This sequence originates from a girl aged 10 to 17 with multiple sclerosis. V and J are TRBV1 and TRBJ1-2; TRBD1 was called by the table and not checked on the DNA. TRBV1 is a pseudogene segment. The CDR3 loop reads CTSSPFKVRGRGGYTF. The CDR3, as DNA: TGCACCAGCAGCCCCTTTAAGGTCAGGGGGCGAGGCGGCTACACCTTC.